This TCR beta chain was identified during a study of blood T cell repertoires in COVID-19. Study background: From the United States, Italy and Spain came samples of acute and convalescent COVID-19.

Original processing notes: Reference gene primer amplification gave nucleated cell count estimates. The repertoire was sequenced with immunoSEQ multiplex PCR; TCRdb's copy has only in-frame clones and lacks some. Clonal size and the V and J genes are those of that table, whereas D and trimming came from the DNA. In the table there are some 68,000 clones, 90% of which are singletons. Patients of the Seattle cohort, enrolled during active infection, were followed longitudinally. Germline values: CDR1 SGHRS, CDR2 YFSETQ. V was clipped by 4 bases and J by 2 bases, with 9 bases between them. The CDR3 has 13 amino acids.

This sequence was found in a man between 45 and 60 years old with COVID-19, enrolled during active disease. This rearrangement joins TRBV5-1 to TRBJ2-5; D gene unclear. The specimen was peripheral blood. The CDR3 protein is CASSQRRQETQYF. The CDR3 DNA reads TGCGCCAGCAGCCAGAGGAGACAAGAGACCCAGTACTTC.